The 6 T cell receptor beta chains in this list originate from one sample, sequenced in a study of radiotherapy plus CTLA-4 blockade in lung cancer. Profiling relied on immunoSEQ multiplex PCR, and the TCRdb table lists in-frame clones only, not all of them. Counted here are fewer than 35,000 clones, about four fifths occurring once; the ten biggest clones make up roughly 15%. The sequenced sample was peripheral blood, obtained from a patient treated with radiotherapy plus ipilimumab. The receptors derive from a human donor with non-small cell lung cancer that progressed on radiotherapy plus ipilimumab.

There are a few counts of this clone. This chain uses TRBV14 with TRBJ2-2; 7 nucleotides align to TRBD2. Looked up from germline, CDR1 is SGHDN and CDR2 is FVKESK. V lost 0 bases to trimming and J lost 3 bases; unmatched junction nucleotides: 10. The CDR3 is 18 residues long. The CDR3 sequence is CASSQDLQSSGYTGELFF. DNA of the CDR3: TGTGCCAGCAGCCAAGATCTACAGTCTAGCGGATACACCGGGGAGCTGTTTTTT.

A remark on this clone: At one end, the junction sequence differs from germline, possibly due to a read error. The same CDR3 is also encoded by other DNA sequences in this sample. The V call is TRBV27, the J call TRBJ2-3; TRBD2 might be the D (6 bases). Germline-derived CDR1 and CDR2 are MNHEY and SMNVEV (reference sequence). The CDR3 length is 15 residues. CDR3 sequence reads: CASSTDGTSTDTQYF. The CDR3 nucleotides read TGTGCCAGCAGTACCGACGGAACTAGCACAGATACACAGTATTTT.

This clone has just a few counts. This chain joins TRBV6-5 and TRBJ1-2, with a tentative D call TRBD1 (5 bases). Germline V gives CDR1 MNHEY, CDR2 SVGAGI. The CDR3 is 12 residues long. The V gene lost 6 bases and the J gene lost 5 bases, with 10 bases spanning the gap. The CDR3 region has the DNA TGTGCCAGCAGCCCCGCAGGGTATGGCTACACCTTC. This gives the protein CASSPAGYGYTF.

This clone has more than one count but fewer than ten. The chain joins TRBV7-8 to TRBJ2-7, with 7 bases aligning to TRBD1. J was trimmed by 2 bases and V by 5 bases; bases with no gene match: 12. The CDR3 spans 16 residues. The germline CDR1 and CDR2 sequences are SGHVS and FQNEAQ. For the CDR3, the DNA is TGTGCCAGCAGCACCCCCGGGACAGACATAACCTACGAGCAGTACTTC. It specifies CASSTPGTDITYEQYF.

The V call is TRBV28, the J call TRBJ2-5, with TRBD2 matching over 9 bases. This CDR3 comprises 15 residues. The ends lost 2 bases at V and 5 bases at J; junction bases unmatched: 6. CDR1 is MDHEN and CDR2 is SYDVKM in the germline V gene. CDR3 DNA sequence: TGTGCCAGCAGTTTACGCGGGAGGGTTTGGGAGACCCAGTACTTC. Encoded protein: CASSLRGRVWETQYF.

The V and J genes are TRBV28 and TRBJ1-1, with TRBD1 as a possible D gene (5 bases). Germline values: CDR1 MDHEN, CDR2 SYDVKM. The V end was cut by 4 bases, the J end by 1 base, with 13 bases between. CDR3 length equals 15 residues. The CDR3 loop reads CASSYWGRGNTEAFF. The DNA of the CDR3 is TGTGCCAGCAGTTATTGGGGGAGGGGGAACACTGAAGCTTTCTTT.